Listed here are 26 T cell receptor beta chains from one sample, sequenced in a study of T cells in Graves' hyperthyroidism and ophthalmopathy. RNA transcripts yielded amplified TCR beta CDR3 regions. Using the HTBI primer set, a first-round RT-PCR was run on the TCR CDR3. MiXCR, run by TCRdb on the multiplex PCR reads, gives a single entry per CDR3 protein. The sample shows 650,000 to 800,000 distinct CDR3 sequences, 45% of them seen only once. Sequencing was done on a sample of peripheral blood or thyroid tissue (not recorded which). All receptors derive from an adult man with Graves' disease, either hyperthyroidism or ophthalmopathy (not recorded which).

The rearrangement joins TRBV10-3 to TRBJ2-5; 9 nucleotides align to TRBD1. The CDR3 runs 13 residues. Per germline, CDR1 ENHRY and CDR2 SYGVKD. Germline trimming cut 5 bases from V and 5 bases from J; bases unmatched to any gene: 3. CDR3 DNA: TGTGCCATCAGTTTTGACAGGGGGGAGACCCAGTACTTC. Its translation: CAISFDRGETQYF.

At least ten counts were recorded for this clonotype. V is TRBV7-9 and J is TRBJ2-2; D not resolved. The CDR3 loop spans 17 amino acids. With 9 bases removed from V and 1 base from J, the gap between germline ends came to 21 bases. Germline CDR1 SEHNR, CDR2 FQNEAQ (reference sequence). This CDR3 reads CASPRNPSPLNTGELFF. In DNA form, the CDR3 reads TGTGCCAGTCCGCGGAACCCATCTCCCCTGAACACCGGGGAGCTGTTTTTT.

This clonotype occurred a few times. This rearrangement joins TRBV2 to TRBJ1-2; D is undetermined. CDR1 is SNHLY, CDR2 FYNNEI, per germline. V was shortened by 1 base and J by 6 bases, with 15 bases between the two germline ends. The CDR3 has 15 amino acids. The CDR3 DNA follows: TGTGCCAGCAGTGAAGTGGTGCGCTATGGCAATGGCTACACCTTC. Its translation: CASSEVVRYGNGYTF.

This clonotype was found many times. This chain joins TRBV7-9 and TRBJ1-4, with D hard to call. V was cut by 1 base and J by 11 bases, with 11 bases left in between. CDR1 and CDR2 from the germline V gene are SEHNR and FQNEAQ (reference sequence). The CDR3 covers 13 residues. CDR3 nucleotide sequence: TGTGCCAGCAGCTTAGAGTATGCGGACAAACTGTTTTTT. Protein product: CASSLEYADKLFF.

This clonotype was found a few times. The CDR3 spells CASSLASTNEKLFF. CDR3 nucleotides: TGCGCCAGCAGCTTGGCATCAACTAATGAAAAACTGTTTTTT. V usage is TRBV5-1 and J usage is TRBJ1-4; D is unresolved. V was cut by 0 bases and J by 0 bases, with 3 bases left in between. Germline CDR1 SGHRS, CDR2 YFSETQ. This CDR3 has 14 amino acids. Filled out from reference TRBV5-1 and TRBJ1-4, the complete variable domain reads KAGVTQTPRYLIKTRGQQVTLSCSPISGHRSVSWYQQTPGQGLQFLFEYFSETQRNKGNFPGRFSGRQFSNSRSEMNVSTLELGDSALYLCASSLASTNEKLFFGSGTQLSVL.

This clonotype was found many times. A junction boundary mismatches the germline segment, possibly from a read error. V and J are TRBV6-1 and TRBJ1-1; D is undetermined. There are 12 residues in the CDR3. Germline values: CDR1 MNHNS, CDR2 SASEGT. CDR3 in DNA: TGCGCCAGCAGTGAAGGACGGGGTGAAGCTTTCTTT. Translation: CASSEGRGEAFF.

For this clonotype: A single base separates this from a much larger clone, so it may be a read error. V and J are TRBV12-3 or TRBV12-4 and TRBJ1-6; D possibly corresponds to TRBD1 (5 bases). V was shortened by 6 bases and J by 8 bases, with 14 bases between the two germline ends. The CDR3 runs 14 residues. CDR3 amino acids: CASSFEPGHSPLHF. Here the CDR3 DNA reads TGTGCCAGCAGCTTTGAGCCAGGGCATTCACCCCTCCACTTT.

Points on this clonotype: The junction and the germline gene differ at one end; a read error may be behind it. The V and J genes are TRBV24-1 and TRBJ2-5; TRBD1 aligns across 9 bases. CDR3 length equals 15 residues. Per the germline V gene, CDR1 is KGHDR and CDR2 is SFDVKD. The CDR3 here is CASSITGGAEETQYF. CDR3 in DNA: TGTGCCAGCAGTATAACAGGGGGCGCGGAGGAGACCCAGTACTTC.

A few counts support this clonotype. The germline gene is not matched at one end of the junction; a read error may be the cause. The chain is built from TRBV5-1 and TRBJ1-5; D gene ambiguous. Germline-derived CDR1 and CDR2 are SGHRS and YFSETQ. The CDR3 sequence is 15 residues long. The CDR3 here is CASRRPGEGYQPQHF. CDR3 coding DNA: TGTGCCAGCAGAAGACCCGGGGAGGGTTATCAGCCCCAGCATTTT.

The chain joins TRBV20-1 to TRBJ1-1; D uncertain. Deletions cut 6 bases from V and 1 base from J, with 6 bases between. The CDR3 is made up of 11 amino acids. Per germline, CDR1 DFQATT and CDR2 SNEGSKA (reference sequence). CDR3 residues: CSAGKNTEAFF. The CDR3 DNA reads as TGCAGTGCCGGAAAGAACACTGAAGCTTTCTTT.

For this clonotype: A single base separates this from a much larger clone, so it may be a read error. This chain joins TRBV11-1 and TRBJ1-1; D uncertain. The CDR3 sequence is 14 residues long. Germline loops: CDR1 SGHAT, CDR2 FQDESV (reference sequence). V was pared by 5 bases and J by 3 bases, with 13 bases between. The CDR3 is CASSNPHGDTEAFF. The CDR3 region has the DNA TGTGCCAGCAGCAATCCACATGGAGACACTGAAGCTTTCTTT. Using reference TRBV11-1 and TRBJ1-1 for the parts outside the CDR3, the full variable domain is EAEVAQSPRYKITEKSQAVAFWCDPISGHATLYWYRQILGQGPELLVQFQDESVVDDSQLPKDRFSAERLKGVDSTLKIQPAELGDSAMYLCASSNPHGDTEAFFGQGTRLTVV.

The rearrangement links TRBV7-6 to TRBJ1-1; D unresolved. This CDR3 region has 14 residues. V was cut by 2 bases and J by 7 bases, with 14 bases left in between. Germline loops: CDR1 SGHVS, CDR2 FNYEAQ. The CDR3 DNA follows: TGTGCCAGCAGCTTAACGAGACCTTTCGGTGAAGCTTTCTTT. Translation gives CASSLTRPFGEAFF.

The V call is TRBV24-1, the J call TRBJ2-7, with 9 nucleotides matching TRBD1. V lost 3 bases, J lost 6 bases, and 14 bases stayed unmatched. CDR3 length: 17 amino acids. The germline V gene has CDR1 KGHDR and CDR2 SFDVKD. The CDR3 region has the DNA TGTGCCACCAGTGATGCCCAACTCGGGACAGGGATTGGCGAGCAGTACTTC. It translates to CATSDAQLGTGIGEQYF.

The chain has TRBV2 and TRBJ1-6; TRBD1 might be the D (5 bases). Looked up from germline, CDR1 is SNHLY and CDR2 is FYNNEI. The CDR3 is 15 amino acids. The V and J ends lost 8 bases and 6 bases respectively, with 17 bases between them. The CDR3 DNA is TGTGCCAGCCAATCACCCCGGGACGGTAATTCACCCCTCCACTTT. Encoded protein: CASQSPRDGNSPLHF. Full variable domain (outside the CDR3, taken from reference TRBV2 and TRBJ1-6): EPEVTQTPSHQVTQMGQEVILRCVPISNHLYFYWYRQILGQKVEFLVSFYNNEISEKSEIFDDQFSVERPDGSNFTLKIRSTKLEDSAMYFCASQSPRDGNSPLHFGNGTRLTVT.

This clonotype was seen at least ten times. V and J are TRBV5-1 and TRBJ1-1, with D possibly being TRBD1 (6 bases). Trimming took 0 bases from V and 1 from J, leaving 10 bases between them. The CDR3 totals 15 residues. CDR1 SGHRS and CDR2 YFSETQ come from the germline V gene. CDR3 sequence reads: CASSLGGASNTEAFF. The CDR3 coding sequence is TGCGCCAGCAGCTTGGGGGGGGCCTCGAACACTGAAGCTTTCTTT.

The chain is built from TRBV29-1 and TRBJ1-2; D remains ambiguous. The germline V gene has CDR1 SQVTM and CDR2 ANQGSEA. This CDR3 has 12 residues. V lost 4 bases and J 4 bases, leaving 10 bases between the germline ends. Here the CDR3 reads CSVGAAGYGYTF. CDR3 sequence (DNA): TGCAGCGTTGGGGCGGCGGGCTATGGCTACACCTTC.

The V call is TRBV24-1, the J call TRBJ2-7, with D tentatively TRBD1 (6 bases). V was clipped by 2 bases and J by 4 bases, with 11 bases between them. Germline CDR1 is KGHDR and CDR2 is SFDVKD. This CDR3 comprises 14 residues. As DNA, the CDR3 is TGTGCCACCAGTGATTCGGCCAGGGGTTACGAGCAGTACTTC. Its translation: CATSDSARGYEQYF.

Ten or more counts support this clonotype. The chain links TRBV10-3 to TRBJ2-7; TRBD1 aligns across 9 bases. This CDR3 region has 15 residues. Germline-derived CDR1 and CDR2 are ENHRY and SYGVKD. Trimming removed 2 bases from V and 5 bases from J; junction bases left unmatched: 7. The CDR3: CAISEALTGGNEQYF. CDR3 bases: TGTGCCATCAGTGAGGCCCTGACAGGGGGTAACGAGCAGTACTTC.

This clonotype was seen ten or more times. The V gene is TRBV29-1, the J gene TRBJ2-7, with 9 bases identical to TRBD1. There are 13 residues in the CDR3. Trimming at V came to 4 bases and at J to 5 bases, leaving 6 bases not matched to a gene. In germline, CDR1 is SQVTM, CDR2 ANQGSEA. This CDR3 is CSVAGTGYHEQYF. CDR3 nucleotide sequence: TGCAGCGTTGCCGGGACAGGGTACCACGAGCAGTACTTC.

This clonotype was observed a few times. The V and J genes are TRBV2 and TRBJ1-1, with no clear D. The CDR3 consists of 13 residues. Looked up from germline, CDR1 is SNHLY and CDR2 is FYNNEI. Trimming left V 7 bases short and J 4 bases short, with 13 bases between. The CDR3 sequence: CASTIMGVTEAFF. CDR3 in DNA: TGTGCCAGCACCATCATGGGAGTCACTGAAGCTTTCTTT.

This clonotype was observed a few times. The rearrangement joins TRBV7-8 to TRBJ1-2; D is possibly TRBD1 (6 bases). Germline V gene lookup returns CDR1 SGHVS and CDR2 FQNEAQ. Trimming cost V 0 bases and J 6 bases, with 14 bases left between them. The CDR3 is 15 residues long. This CDR3 is CASSLAGGSGHGYTF. The CDR3 region has the DNA TGTGCCAGCAGCTTAGCGGGGGGCAGCGGCCATGGCTACACCTTC.

This clonotype was seen at least ten times. The J gene is TRBJ1-5, the V gene TRBV2, with a weak D call TRBD1 (6 bases). The CDR3 loop spans 13 amino acids. CDR1 is SNHLY and CDR2 is FYNNEI in the germline V gene. The V end was cut by 6 bases, the J end by 6 bases, with 12 bases between. CDR3 protein: CASRGGAGQPQHF. DNA for the CDR3: TGTGCCAGCAGAGGGGGGGCGGGTCAGCCCCAGCATTTT.

About this clonotype: A single base separates this from a much larger clone, so it may be a read error. The chain joins TRBV7-9 to TRBJ1-4, with D hard to call. Germline CDR1 and CDR2: SEHNR and FQNEAQ (reference sequence). The length of the CDR3 is 13 residues. V was trimmed by 1 base and J by 6 bases, leaving 6 bases between them. CDR3 DNA: TGTGCCAGCAGCTTAGAGGCGCATGAAAAACTGTTTTTT. It codes for CASSLEAHEKLFF.

This chain links TRBV19 with TRBJ1-6; no reliable D call. Germline lookup yields CDR1 LNHDA and CDR2 SQIVND (reference sequence). The CDR3 loop spans 14 amino acids. V was trimmed by 4 bases and J by 5 bases, leaving 9 bases between them. The CDR3 sequence: CASSTTADNSPLHF. In DNA form, the CDR3 reads TGTGCCAGTAGTACGACGGCCGATAATTCACCCCTCCACTTT.

This clonotype was recorded at least ten times. The rearrangement uses TRBV7-8 and TRBJ2-7; the match to TRBD2 covers 7 bases. This CDR3 is 13 amino acids long. Trimming cost V 5 bases and J 6 bases; bases outside gene matches: 7. Germline loops: CDR1 SGHVS, CDR2 FQNEAQ. The CDR3 nucleotides read TGTGCCAGCAGCCCTGGGGGGAGGGTCGAGCAGTACTTC. Its translation is CASSPGGRVEQYF.

The chain employs TRBV6-5 and TRBJ1-1, with D tentatively TRBD1 (5 bases). V dropped 5 bases and J dropped 7 bases, with 20 bases sitting between them. This CDR3 spans 15 amino acids. Germline V gene sequence: CDR1 MNHEY, CDR2 SVGAGI. The CDR3 is CASSPGHGAVDEAFF. Written as DNA, the CDR3 is TGTGCCAGCAGTCCCGGGCACGGGGCGGTCGATGAAGCTTTCTTT.